This is a list of T cell receptor beta chains from one sample in a study of post-analysis software for immune sequencing data. TCRdb passed the PCR reads through MiXCR, listing each CDR3 protein once. The data show about 430,000 distinct CDR3 sequences, with approximately 37% seen just once and less than 10% held by the top ten. Sample: blood. The receptors were gathered from a girl aged 2-10 years with multiple sclerosis. CDR3s include the opening cysteine and the closing phenylalanine or tryptophan. The order of the fields is clone size, J gene, V gene, D gene, CDR3 protein, CDR3 DNA. A D gene is named only where the DNA matches it firmly. Size values are once, few and many counts, or a class for expanded clones, and some rows have none.

>once|TRBJ2-7|TRBV28|NA
CASSFLVKTNEQYF
TGTGCCAGCAGTTTCTTGGTAAAGACCAACGAGCAGTACTTC
>few|TRBJ1-1|TRBV7-6|TRBD1
CASSGTGGANTEAFF
TGTGCCAGCAGCGGCACAGGGGGCGCGAACACTGAAGCTTTCTTT
>few|TRBJ2-3|TRBV29-1|TRBD2
CSVLSGATTDTQYF
TGCAGCGTCCTTAGCGGGGCGACCACAGATACGCAGTATTTT
>NA|TRBJ2-6|TRBV7-9|NA
CASSLGRGANVLTF
TGTGCCAGCAGCTTAGGTCGTGGGGCCAACGTCCTGACTTTC
>few|TRBJ2-6|TRBV20-1|NA
CSARDQGKLGANVLTF
TGCAGTGCTAGAGATCAAGGGAAACTGGGGGCCAACGTCCTGACTTTC
>few|TRBJ2-5|TRBV20-1|NA
CSARDPYKGKTQYF
TGCAGTGCTAGAGACCCTTATAAGGGGAAGACCCAGTACTTC
>few|TRBJ2-5|TRBV9|NA
CASSVGIRKETQYF
TGTGCCAGCAGCGTAGGGATCAGAAAAGAGACCCAGTACTTC
>NA|TRBJ2-5|TRBV27|NA
CASRPCGQQETQYF
TGTGCCAGCAGGCCTTGCGGACAGCAAGAGACCCAGTACTTC
>few|TRBJ1-5|TRBV6-2/TRBV6-3|NA
CASSPHGYQPDQPQHF
TGTGCCAGCAGCCCCCATGGCTACCAGCCGGATCAGCCCCAGCATTTT
>NA|TRBJ2-7|TRBV6-5|NA
CASSYLPAYEQYF
TGTGCCAGCAGTTACCTGCCAGCCTACGAGCAGTACTTC
>few|TRBJ2-7|TRBV20-1|NA
CSARGGYLWSYEQYF
TGCAGTGCTAGAGGGGGATATCTTTGGTCCTACGAGCAGTACTTC
>few|TRBJ1-2|TRBV6-5|NA
CASSYSKGVDYGYTF
TGTGCCAGCAGTTACTCGAAGGGTGTGGACTATGGCTACACCTTC
>few|TRBJ2-3|TRBV20-1|NA
CSARDMGRGLVDTQYF
TGCAGTGCTAGAGATATGGGCAGGGGTTTAGTAGATACGCAGTATTTT
>NA|TRBJ2-1|TRBV4-3|TRBD1
CASSQYRGTYNEQFF
TGCGCCAGCAGCCAATACAGGGGCACCTACAATGAGCAGTTCTTC
>few|TRBJ1-2|TRBV4-2|NA
CASSQDGQKVYGYTF
TGTGCCAGCAGCCAAGACGGGCAGAAAGTCTATGGCTACACCTTC
>NA|TRBJ2-5|TRBV7-2|NA
CASSLGNLGQETQYF
TGTGCCAGCAGCTTGGGGAACCTGGGCCAAGAGACCCAGTACTTC
>NA|TRBJ2-5|TRBV5-1|NA
CASSRGLKREETQYF
TGCGCCAGCAGCAGGGGACTGAAAAGGGAAGAGACCCAGTACTTC
>many|TRBJ1-2|TRBV7-2|TRBD1
CASKLRQGGNYGYTF
TGTGCCAGTAAACTCAGACAGGGTGGAAACTATGGCTACACCTTC
>NA|TRBJ2-7|TRBV7-6|NA
CASSLGDPSSEQYF
TGTGCCAGCAGCTTAGGGGACCCCTCCAGCGAGCAGTACTTC
>NA|TRBJ2-2|TRBV9|NA
CASSVYSGELFF
TGTGCCAGCAGCGTGTATAGCGGGGAGCTGTTTTTT
>few|TRBJ2-7|TRBV20-1|TRBD1
CSANKPGQPHYEQYF
TGCAGTGCTAATAAGCCGGGACAGCCGCACTACGAGCAGTACTTC
>NA|TRBJ1-2|TRBV28|NA
CASSPNGGADYGYTF
TGTGCCAGCAGTCCGAACGGGGGGGCGGACTATGGCTACACCTTC
>NA|TRBJ2-3|TRBV7-9|TRBD2
CASSPTSGGALPPDTQYF
TGTGCCAGCAGCCCTACTAGCGGGGGGGCCCTCCCCCCAGATACGCAGTATTTT
>NA|TRBJ2-7|TRBV11-1|TRBD2
CASSASGSSYEQYF
TGTGCCAGCAGCGCTAGCGGGAGCTCCTACGAGCAGTACTTC
>few|TRBJ2-1|TRBV4-2|NA
CASSQGVLASYNEQFF
TGTGCCAGCAGCCAAGGGGTCCTAGCCTCCTACAATGAGCAGTTCTTC
>NA|TRBJ2-3|TRBV29-1|NA
CSVRPGWTNTQYF
TGCAGCGTTAGACCAGGGTGGACCAATACGCAGTATTTT